The rows below give T cell receptor beta chains drawn from one sample of a study of T-cell reconstitution after alpha-beta-depleted transplantation in children. TCRdb itself ran the PCR reads through MiXCR, one entry per CDR3 protein. The sample consists of roughly 500,000 distinct CDR3 sequences, 18% of them appearing once. The source material was PBMCs from the stem cell graft donor, sampled from the stem cell graft. The receptors shown here come from a human donor who donated a stem cell graft to a child with acute lymphoblastic leukemia. CDR3s include the opening cysteine and the closing phenylalanine or tryptophan. A D gene is named only where the DNA matches it firmly. Size is omitted from some rows. Given values are once, few, many or a class for expanded clones.

J gene	D gene	V gene	clone size	CDR3 protein	CDR3 DNA
TRBJ2-7	NA	TRBV29-1	NA	CSVGPSNPYEQYF	TGCAGCGTTGGACCATCCAACCCCTACGAGCAGTACTTC
TRBJ2-1	NA	TRBV7-7	NA	CASSFDGSSYNEQFF	TGTGCCAGCAGCTTTGACGGGAGCTCCTACAATGAGCAGTTCTTC
TRBJ2-7	TRBD2	TRBV28	few	CASSPPGGAIGEQYF	TGTGCCAGCAGTCCCCCGGGGGGAGCGATAGGGGAGCAGTACTTC
TRBJ1-1	NA	TRBV20-1	few	CSAPRPGINTEAFF	TGCAGTGCTCCGCGGCCAGGGATAAACACTGAAGCTTTCTTT
TRBJ2-7	TRBD1	TRBV4-1	NA	CASSPRQGISEQYF	TGCGCCAGCAGCCCCCGACAGGGGATAAGCGAGCAGTACTTC
TRBJ2-7	NA	TRBV5-1	NA	CASSSLDHIYEQYF	TGCGCCAGCAGCTCATTAGACCACATCTACGAGCAGTACTTC
TRBJ2-3	TRBD2	TRBV20-1	few	CSAPSLAGLPDTQYF	TGCAGTGCTCCTAGCCTAGCGGGACTTCCAGATACGCAGTATTTT
TRBJ1-1	NA	TRBV7-2	few	CASSLVRAGHGRLIAFF	TGTGCCAGCAGCTTAGTAAGGGCGGGACACGGGAGATTGATAGCTTTCTTT
TRBJ2-5	NA	TRBV6-5	many	CASSNLEGGAGTQYF	TGTGCCAGCAGTAACCTGGAGGGAGGAGCTGGGACCCAGTACTTC
TRBJ2-7	NA	TRBV29-1	many	CSATGAVGTYEQYF	TGCAGCGCTACCGGGGCGGTCGGAACCTACGAGCAGTACTTC
TRBJ2-1	NA	TRBV27	NA	CASRRGGNEQFF	TGTGCCAGCAGACGAGGGGGCAATGAGCAGTTCTTC
TRBJ2-1	NA	TRBV10-3	few	CAISDEQNEQFF	TGTGCCATCAGTGATGAGCAGAATGAGCAGTTCTTC
TRBJ2-3	TRBD2	TRBV19	few	CASSIRSSGRVDTQYF	TGTGCCAGTAGTATACGGTCTAGCGGGAGAGTCGATACGCAGTATTTT
TRBJ2-1	TRBD2	TRBV2	few	CASSGLTSGINEQFF	TGTGCCAGCAGCGGTTTGACTAGCGGGATAAATGAGCAGTTCTTC
TRBJ2-1	TRBD1	TRBV3-1	many	CASSRQGIRVNEQFF	TGTGCCAGCAGCCGACAGGGGATCCGGGTCAATGAGCAGTTCTTC
TRBJ2-7	NA	TRBV6-2/TRBV6-3	few	CASSYDPWRPTYEQYF	TGTGCCAGCAGTTATGACCCCTGGCGGCCCACCTACGAGCAGTACTTC
TRBJ2-1	NA	TRBV18	NA	CASSPGGTYNEQFF	TGTGCCAGCTCACCAGGGGGTACCTACAATGAGCAGTTCTTC
TRBJ2-1	TRBD2	TRBV5-1	few	CASSLASGGPSNEQFF	TGCGCCAGCAGCTTGGCATCGGGAGGGCCCTCCAATGAGCAGTTCTTC
TRBJ2-7	NA	TRBV4-1	NA	CASSQAPIGLPPYEQYF	TGCGCCAGCAGCCAGGCCCCTATCGGACTACCCCCCTACGAGCAGTACTTC
TRBJ2-7	NA	TRBV2	NA	CASRGVGPYEQYF	TGTGCCAGCAGGGGGGTAGGGCCATACGAGCAGTACTTC
TRBJ2-2	NA	TRBV2	few	CASSEWTGELFF	TGTGCCAGCAGTGAATGGACCGGGGAGCTGTTTTTT
TRBJ1-1	NA	TRBV7-9	NA	CASSSPTGITEAFF	TGTGCCAGCAGCTCCCCCACTGGGATCACTGAAGCTTTCTTT
TRBJ2-5	NA	TRBV7-9	NA	CASSLDNQETQYF	TGCGCCAGCAGCTTGGACAATCAAGAGACCCAGTACTTC
TRBJ2-1	TRBD1	TRBV19	few	CASSTQGQNNEQFF	TGTGCCAGTAGTACCCAGGGACAGAACAATGAGCAGTTCTTC
TRBJ2-1	NA	TRBV29-1	few	CSVRGMGALTNEQFF	TGCAGCGTGAGGGGGATGGGAGCCCTAACCAATGAGCAGTTCTTC
TRBJ2-7	TRBD2	TRBV20-1	few	CSAISGSEVDEQYF	TGCAGTGCTATCAGCGGGAGTGAGGTGGACGAGCAGTACTTC
TRBJ1-6	NA	TRBV25-1	NA	CASSGPPRTGFRSSPLHF	TGTGCCAGCAGTGGACCCCCCCGGACCGGTTTCCGTAGTTCACCCCTCCACTTT
TRBJ2-3	NA	TRBV20-1	NA	CSARDRGDAQYF	TGCAGTGCTAGAGATCGCGGCGACGCGCAGTATTTT
TRBJ1-1	TRBD1	TRBV4-1	few	CASSQAWRGPSEAFF	TGCGCCAGCAGCCAGGCTTGGAGGGGGCCTTCTGAAGCTTTCTTT
TRBJ2-7	NA	TRBV20-1	few	CSARDLGTGRHEQYF	TGCAGTGCTAGAGATCTGGGAACAGGGAGACACGAGCAGTACTTC
TRBJ2-4	TRBD2	TRBV6-1	NA	CASSVGGAVKNIQYF	TGTGCCAGCAGCGTGGGAGGGGCGGTCAAAAACATTCAGTACTTC
TRBJ2-1	NA	TRBV20-1	once	CSVFEPRSYNEQFF	TGCAGTGTGTTTGAGCCCCGCTCCTACAATGAGCAGTTCTTC
TRBJ2-7	NA	TRBV12-3/TRBV12-4	NA	CASSPRVGGSQYF	TGTGCCAGCAGTCCCCGGGTGGGGGGTAGTCAGTACTTC